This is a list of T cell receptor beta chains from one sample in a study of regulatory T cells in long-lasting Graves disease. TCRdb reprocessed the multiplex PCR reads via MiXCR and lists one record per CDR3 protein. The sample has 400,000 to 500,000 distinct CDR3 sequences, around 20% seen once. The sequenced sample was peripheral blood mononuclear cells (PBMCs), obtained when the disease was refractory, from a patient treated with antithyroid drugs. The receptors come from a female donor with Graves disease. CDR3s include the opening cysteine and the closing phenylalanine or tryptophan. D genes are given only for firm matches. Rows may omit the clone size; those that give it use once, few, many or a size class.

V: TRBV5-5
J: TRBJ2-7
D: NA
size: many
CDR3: CASSLSPALSYEQYF
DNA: TGTGCCAGCAGCTTGTCTCCAGCTCTCTCCTACGAGCAGTACTTC

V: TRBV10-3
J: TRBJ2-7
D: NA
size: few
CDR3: CAISTGYEQYF
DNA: TGTGCCATCAGCACAGGGTACGAGCAGTACTTC

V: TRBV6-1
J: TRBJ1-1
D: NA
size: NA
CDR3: CASSPLRDGGEAFF
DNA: TGTGCCAGCAGTCCCCTCCGGGACGGAGGTGAAGCTTTCTTT

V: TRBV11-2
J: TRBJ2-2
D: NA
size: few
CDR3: CASSQQNTGELFF
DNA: TGTGCCAGCAGCCAACAGAACACCGGGGAGCTGTTTTTT

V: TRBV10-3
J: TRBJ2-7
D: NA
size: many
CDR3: CAISKTTSSSYEQYF
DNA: TGTGCCATCAGCAAAACTACCTCAAGCTCCTACGAGCAGTACTTC

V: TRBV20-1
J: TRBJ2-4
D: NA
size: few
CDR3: CSSLEGGLAKNIQYF
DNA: TGCAGCTCCTTGGAGGGGGGGCTGGCCAAAAACATTCAGTACTTC

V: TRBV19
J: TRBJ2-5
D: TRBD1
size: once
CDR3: CAGSDLAGTALGETQYF
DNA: TGTGCCGGTAGCGACCTCGCCGGGACAGCCCTGGGAGAGACCCAGTACTTC

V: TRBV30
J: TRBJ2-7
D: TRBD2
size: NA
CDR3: CAWSRGGEQYF
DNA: TGTGCCTGGAGTCGGGGGGGCGAGCAGTACTTC

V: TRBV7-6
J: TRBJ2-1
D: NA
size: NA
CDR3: CASKGGTLNGEQFF
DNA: TGTGCCAGCAAGGGGGGTACCTTAAACGGTGAGCAGTTCTTC

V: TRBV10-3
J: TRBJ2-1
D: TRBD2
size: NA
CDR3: CAITPGGRVTYNEQFF
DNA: TGTGCCATCACACCTGGCGGGAGGGTCACCTACAATGAGCAGTTCTTC

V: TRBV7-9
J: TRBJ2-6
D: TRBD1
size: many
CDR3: CASSPDRGVANVLTF
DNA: TGTGCCAGCAGCCCCGACAGGGGGGTAGCCAACGTCCTGACTTTC

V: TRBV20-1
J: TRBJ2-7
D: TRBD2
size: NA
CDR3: CSAQGPGGGYEQYF
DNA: TGCAGTGCTCAGGGGCCGGGAGGGGGCTACGAGCAGTACTTC

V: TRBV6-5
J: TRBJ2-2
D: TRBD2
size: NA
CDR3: CASSYSSAWREGATGELFF
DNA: TGTGCCAGCAGTTACTCCTCAGCCTGGCGGGAGGGGGCCACCGGGGAGCTGTTTTTT

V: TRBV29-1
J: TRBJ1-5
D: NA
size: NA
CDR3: CSVAQNSNQPQHF
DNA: TGCAGCGTTGCACAGAATAGCAATCAGCCCCAGCATTTT

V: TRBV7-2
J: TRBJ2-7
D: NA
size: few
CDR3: CASSPAGRSSYEQYF
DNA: TGTGCCAGCAGCCCCGCGGGGAGGAGCTCCTACGAGCAGTACTTC

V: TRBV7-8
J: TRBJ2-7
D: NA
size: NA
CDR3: CASSPITYEQYF
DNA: TGTGCCAGCAGCCCTATAACCTACGAGCAGTACTTC

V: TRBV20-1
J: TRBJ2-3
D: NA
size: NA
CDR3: CSASRAGQGDTQYF
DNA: TGCAGTGCTAGCAGAGCGGGACAAGGGGATACGCAGTATTTT

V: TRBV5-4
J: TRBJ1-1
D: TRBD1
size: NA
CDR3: CASSSGQGERTEAFF
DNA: TGTGCCAGCAGCTCAGGACAGGGGGAGAGGACTGAAGCTTTCTTT